These T cell receptor beta chains were read from a single sample in a study of blood T cell repertoires in COVID-19. Measured with immunoSEQ multiplex PCR; TCRdb has only the in-frame clones, and not every one. The table shows tens of thousands of clones, with around 81% occurring only once. Sample: peripheral blood. These receptors originate from a man in his fifties or sixties with active COVID-19. Both conserved end residues are part of each CDR3. The D gene is left open where the match is weak. A row's size may be missing; if present it is once, few, many or a size class.

v_call: TRBV6-1; j_call: TRBJ1-2; clone_size: NA; d_call: TRBD1; cdr3_aa: CASSEGDREANYGYTF; cdr3_nt: TGTGCCAGCAGTGAAGGGGACAGGGAAGCTAACTATGGCTACACCTTC
v_call: TRBV9; j_call: TRBJ2-3; clone_size: NA; d_call: NA; cdr3_aa: CASSVAVSTDTQYF; cdr3_nt: TGTGCCAGCAGCGTAGCGGTGAGCACAGATACGCAGTATTTT
v_call: TRBV5-4; j_call: TRBJ2-5; clone_size: NA; d_call: NA; cdr3_aa: CASSSRLGAGETQYF; cdr3_nt: TGTGCCAGCAGCTCCCGGCTGGGGGCGGGCGAGACCCAGTACTTC
v_call: TRBV5-6; j_call: TRBJ2-5; clone_size: few; d_call: TRBD1; cdr3_aa: CASSWTGGETQYF; cdr3_nt: TGTGCCAGCAGCTGGACAGGGGGCGAGACCCAGTACTTC
v_call: TRBV5-8; j_call: TRBJ2-5; clone_size: NA; d_call: NA; cdr3_aa: CASSMDLNQETQYF; cdr3_nt: TGTGCCAGCAGCATGGACTTAAATCAAGAGACCCAGTACTTC
v_call: TRBV5-1; j_call: TRBJ2-1; clone_size: NA; d_call: TRBD2; cdr3_aa: CASSLTGTSRDEQFF; cdr3_nt: TGCGCCAGCAGCCTGACCGGGACTAGCAGGGATGAGCAGTTCTTC
v_call: TRBV5-6; j_call: TRBJ1-1; clone_size: NA; d_call: TRBD1; cdr3_aa: CASSLGTGNTEAFF; cdr3_nt: TGTGCCAGCAGCTTGGGGACAGGAAACACTGAAGCTTTCTTT
v_call: TRBV10-2; j_call: TRBJ2-3; clone_size: NA; d_call: TRBD2; cdr3_aa: CASSILGTSGDTQYF; cdr3_nt: TGCGCCAGCAGTATTCTCGGGACTAGCGGAGATACGCAGTATTTT
v_call: TRBV4-3; j_call: TRBJ2-7; clone_size: few; d_call: TRBD2; cdr3_aa: CASSQGTSGGAENEQYF; cdr3_nt: TGCGCCAGCAGCCAGGGGACTAGCGGGGGGGCCGAGAACGAGCAGTACTTC
v_call: TRBV5-1; j_call: TRBJ2-5; clone_size: NA; d_call: TRBD2; cdr3_aa: CASSLGGSGDVETQYF; cdr3_nt: TGCGCCAGCAGCTTGGGGGGTAGCGGGGACGTGGAGACCCAGTACTTC
v_call: TRBV10-2; j_call: TRBJ1-3; clone_size: NA; d_call: TRBD1; cdr3_aa: CASAQTGGSGNTIYF; cdr3_nt: TGCGCCAGCGCGCAAACAGGGGGCTCTGGAAACACCATATATTTT
v_call: TRBV6-5; j_call: TRBJ2-7; clone_size: NA; d_call: NA; cdr3_aa: CASTKGGSSYEQYF; cdr3_nt: TGTGCCAGCACCAAGGGGGGGAGCTCCTACGAGCAGTACTTC
v_call: TRBV9; j_call: TRBJ2-2; clone_size: NA; d_call: NA; cdr3_aa: CASSPRERTEVTGELFF; cdr3_nt: TGTGCCAGCAGCCCTCGAGAGAGGACTGAAGTCACCGGGGAGCTGTTTTTT
v_call: TRBV10-1; j_call: TRBJ2-7; clone_size: NA; d_call: TRBD1; cdr3_aa: CASSRSGTGGYEQYF; cdr3_nt: TGCGCCAGCAGTCGGAGCGGGACAGGGGGTTACGAGCAGTACTTC
v_call: TRBV5-1; j_call: TRBJ2-7; clone_size: once; d_call: NA; cdr3_aa: CASSASGQTDWFDEQYF; cdr3_nt: TGCGCCAGCAGCGCCTCCGGACAGACCGACTGGTTCGACGAGCAGTACTTC
v_call: TRBV2; j_call: TRBJ2-7; clone_size: NA; d_call: NA; cdr3_aa: CASRTPGNEQYF; cdr3_nt: TGTGCCAGCAGGACCCCAGGGAACGAGCAGTACTTC
v_call: TRBV18; j_call: TRBJ2-2; clone_size: NA; d_call: TRBD2; cdr3_aa: CASSRTSGGNTGELFF; cdr3_nt: TGTGCCAGCTCGCGGACTAGCGGGGGGAACACCGGGGAGCTGTTTTTT
v_call: TRBV4-1; j_call: TRBJ2-5; clone_size: once; d_call: TRBD2; cdr3_aa: CASSLVGGQETQYF; cdr3_nt: TGCGCCAGCAGCCTAGTGGGAGGGCAGGAGACCCAGTACTTC
v_call: TRBV6-5; j_call: TRBJ1-5; clone_size: NA; d_call: NA; cdr3_aa: CASSLDSRNQPQHF; cdr3_nt: TGTGCCAGCAGCTTAGACAGCCGCAATCAGCCCCAGCATTTT
v_call: TRBV9; j_call: TRBJ2-7; clone_size: NA; d_call: TRBD1; cdr3_aa: CASSVGTGGAYEQYF; cdr3_nt: TGTGCCAGCAGCGTAGGAACAGGGGGCGCCTACGAGCAGTACTTC
v_call: TRBV4-1; j_call: TRBJ2-3; clone_size: NA; d_call: NA; cdr3_aa: CASSQVFGGITDTQYF; cdr3_nt: TGCGCCAGCAGCCAAGTGTTTGGAGGAATCACAGATACGCAGTATTTT
v_call: TRBV2; j_call: TRBJ1-2; clone_size: NA; d_call: NA; cdr3_aa: CATWQDYGYTF; cdr3_nt: TGTGCCACGTGGCAGGACTATGGCTACACCTTC
v_call: TRBV2; j_call: TRBJ2-3; clone_size: NA; d_call: TRBD2; cdr3_aa: CASSPGLAGITDTQYF; cdr3_nt: TGTGCCAGCAGTCCCGGACTAGCGGGGATCACAGATACGCAGTATTTT
v_call: TRBV2; j_call: TRBJ2-3; clone_size: NA; d_call: NA; cdr3_aa: CASSEGGFYTQYF; cdr3_nt: TGTGCCAGCAGTGAAGGCGGTTTCTATACGCAGTATTTT
v_call: TRBV6-4; j_call: TRBJ2-3; clone_size: NA; d_call: TRBD2; cdr3_aa: CASRREGSDTQYF; cdr3_nt: TGTGCCAGCAGGAGGGAGGGATCAGATACGCAGTATTTT
v_call: TRBV5-8; j_call: TRBJ2-7; clone_size: NA; d_call: NA; cdr3_aa: CASSFRYEQYF; cdr3_nt: TGTGCCAGCAGCTTTAGATACGAGCAGTACTTC
v_call: TRBV7-9; j_call: TRBJ1-4; clone_size: few; d_call: TRBD1; cdr3_aa: CASSQPGQGVGWEKLFF; cdr3_nt: TGTGCCAGCAGCCAACCGGGACAGGGAGTCGGTTGGGAAAAACTGTTTTTT
v_call: TRBV12-3/TRBV12-4; j_call: TRBJ2-7; clone_size: NA; d_call: NA; cdr3_aa: CASSHQTSYEQYF; cdr3_nt: TGTGCCAGCAGTCATCAGACTAGCTACGAGCAGTACTTC
v_call: TRBV9; j_call: TRBJ2-2; clone_size: once; d_call: TRBD2; cdr3_aa: CASSGSGGPIYFGNTGELFF; cdr3_nt: TGTGCCAGCAGCGGTAGCGGGGGACCAATCTACTTCGGGAACACCGGGGAGCTGTTTTTT
v_call: TRBV7-9; j_call: TRBJ2-7; clone_size: NA; d_call: NA; cdr3_aa: CASSLAGDTGRPEQYF; cdr3_nt: TGTGCCAGCAGCTTAGCTGGGGACACCGGTCGGCCCGAGCAGTACTTC
v_call: TRBV14; j_call: TRBJ2-6; clone_size: few; d_call: TRBD1; cdr3_aa: CASSQDLLGTGGFGANVLTF; cdr3_nt: TGTGCCAGCAGCCAAGATCTTTTAGGGACAGGGGGGTTTGGGGCCAACGTCCTGACTTTC
v_call: TRBV6-1; j_call: TRBJ2-1; clone_size: NA; d_call: NA; cdr3_aa: CASSDLGQSSYNEQFF; cdr3_nt: TGTGCCAGCAGTGACCTCGGACAGAGCTCCTACAATGAGCAGTTCTTC
v_call: TRBV19; j_call: TRBJ1-5; clone_size: NA; d_call: NA; cdr3_aa: CASRFTGGNQPQHF; cdr3_nt: TGTGCCAGTAGATTCACTGGAGGCAATCAGCCCCAGCATTTT
v_call: TRBV5-4; j_call: TRBJ2-7; clone_size: NA; d_call: TRBD1; cdr3_aa: CASSLAGQGTYEQYF; cdr3_nt: TGTGCCAGCAGCTTGGCGGGACAGGGTACCTACGAGCAGTACTTC
v_call: TRBV6-5; j_call: TRBJ1-2; clone_size: NA; d_call: NA; cdr3_aa: CASGREHGYTF; cdr3_nt: TGTGCCAGCGGACGGGAACATGGCTACACCTTC
v_call: TRBV12-1; j_call: TRBJ2-1; clone_size: once; d_call: NA; cdr3_aa: CASSAQEGSSYNEQFF; cdr3_nt: TGTGCCAGCAGCGCACAGGAGGGCTCCTCATACAATGAGCAGTTCTTC
v_call: TRBV2; j_call: TRBJ1-2; clone_size: NA; d_call: NA; cdr3_aa: CASIGQANYGYTF; cdr3_nt: TGTGCCAGCATAGGTCAGGCTAACTATGGCTACACCTTC
v_call: TRBV6-5; j_call: TRBJ1-1; clone_size: NA; d_call: NA; cdr3_aa: CPPAGRLNTEAFF; cdr3_nt: TGTCCTCCAGCGGGGCGGTTGAACACTGAAGCTTTCTTT
v_call: TRBV15; j_call: TRBJ2-7; clone_size: once; d_call: TRBD2; cdr3_aa: CATRKGEGSYEQYF; cdr3_nt: TGTGCCACCAGGAAAGGGGAGGGAAGCTACGAGCAGTACTTC
v_call: TRBV28; j_call: TRBJ2-3; clone_size: NA; d_call: NA; cdr3_aa: CASRPEDTQYF; cdr3_nt: TGTGCCAGCAGACCCGAGGATACGCAGTATTTT
v_call: TRBV5-1; j_call: TRBJ1-2; clone_size: NA; d_call: NA; cdr3_aa: CASSEDSYGYTF; cdr3_nt: TGCGCCAGCAGCGAGGACAGCTATGGCTACACCTTC
v_call: TRBV5-1; j_call: TRBJ2-7; clone_size: NA; d_call: NA; cdr3_aa: CASVPGELNHEQYF; cdr3_nt: TGCGCCAGCGTTCCAGGGGAATTAAACCACGAGCAGTACTTC
v_call: TRBV6-5; j_call: TRBJ1-5; clone_size: NA; d_call: TRBD1; cdr3_aa: CASSYYRGQNQPQHF; cdr3_nt: TGTGCCAGCAGTTACTACAGGGGGCAGAATCAGCCCCAGCATTTT
v_call: TRBV9; j_call: TRBJ1-2; clone_size: NA; d_call: TRBD1; cdr3_aa: CASSITGGGGYTF; cdr3_nt: TGTGCCAGCAGCATTACAGGGGGAGGTGGCTACACCTTC
v_call: TRBV28; j_call: TRBJ2-7; clone_size: few; d_call: TRBD2; cdr3_aa: CASRPSGVYEQYF; cdr3_nt: TGTGCCAGCCGTCCCAGCGGGGTATACGAGCAGTACTTC
v_call: TRBV28; j_call: TRBJ1-6; clone_size: NA; d_call: NA; cdr3_aa: CASISQGFRNSPLHF; cdr3_nt: TGTGCCAGCATCTCTCAGGGTTTTCGGAATTCACCCCTCCACTTT
v_call: TRBV5-1; j_call: TRBJ2-5; clone_size: NA; d_call: NA; cdr3_aa: CASSFTLAGQETQYF; cdr3_nt: TGCGCCAGCAGCTTCACGCTAGCCGGCCAAGAGACCCAGTACTTC
v_call: TRBV5-5; j_call: TRBJ2-7; clone_size: NA; d_call: NA; cdr3_aa: CASSLAPGVHEQYF; cdr3_nt: TGTGCCAGCAGCTTGGCTCCAGGGGTGCACGAGCAGTACTTC
v_call: TRBV13; j_call: TRBJ2-5; clone_size: once; d_call: TRBD1; cdr3_aa: CASSPTGTGRETQYF; cdr3_nt: TGTGCCAGCAGCCCCACCGGGACAGGGAGGGAGACCCAGTACTTC